Listed below are T cell receptor beta chains from one sample, sequenced in a study of T-cell memory formation after mild COVID-19. Each CDR3 protein gets one entry after TCRdb re-called the 5' RACE reads with MiXCR. The data hold around 450,000 distinct CDR3 sequences, with 15% to 20% observed a single time. Sequences were obtained from PBMCs or a T cell subset sorted from them (not recorded which). Receptors originate from an adult woman who had mild COVID-19 (a few samples of this study predate the infection). Cell type and time point are not known. Both conserved end residues are part of each CDR3. The D gene is left open where the match is weak. A clone size is listed for some rows: how often the clone was seen (once, few, many), or a class if it is expanded.

-	TRBV20-1	-	TRBJ2-1	CSASGSRVGNEQFF	TGCAGTGCTAGTGGGAGTAGGGTGGGGAATGAGCAGTTCTTC
TRBD2	TRBV5-1	-	TRBJ2-3	CASSLGLAGFSTDTQYF	TGCGCCAGCAGCTTGGGACTAGCGGGGTTTAGCACAGATACGCAGTATTTT
-	TRBV10-3	few	TRBJ2-7	CAITEPGGRDEQYF	TGTGCCATCACCGAGCCTGGGGGAAGGGACGAGCAGTACTTC
-	TRBV6-5	few	TRBJ2-1	CASRNGIYNEQFF	TGTGCCAGCAGAAATGGGATATACAATGAGCAGTTCTTC
TRBD1	TRBV5-1	-	TRBJ2-7	CASSFSQGNYEQYF	TGCGCCAGCAGCTTCTCACAGGGGAACTACGAGCAGTACTTC
TRBD2	TRBV30	once	TRBJ2-5	CAWGAGGPKTQYF	TGTGCTTGGGGAGCGGGAGGGCCGAAGACCCAGTACTTC
-	TRBV7-3	many	TRBJ2-5	CASSPGPGVETQYF	TGTGCCAGCAGCCCAGGCCCAGGGGTTGAGACCCAGTACTTC
-	TRBV3-1	-	TRBJ2-2	CASREANTGELFF	TGTGCCAGCAGAGAGGCGAACACCGGGGAGCTGTTTTTT
-	TRBV12-3/TRBV12-4	-	TRBJ2-2	CASTPLSGAGELFF	TGTGCCAGCACCCCTTTGTCGGGGGCCGGGGAGCTGTTTTTT
TRBD1	TRBV6-5	few	TRBJ2-1	CASSQGVQEQFF	TGTGCCAGCAGCCAGGGGGTCCAGGAGCAGTTCTTC
-	TRBV18	-	TRBJ1-1	CASSPGGGQSTEAFF	TGTGCCAGCTCACCTGGGGGGGGGCAGAGCACTGAAGCTTTCTTT
TRBD1	TRBV7-9	-	TRBJ1-5	CASSSQGQGGNQPQHF	TGTGCCAGCAGCAGCCAGGGACAGGGTGGCAATCAGCCCCAGCATTTT
-	TRBV19	-	TRBJ2-3	CASSDPTDTQYF	TGTGCCAGTAGCGATCCGACAGATACGCAGTATTTT
TRBD1	TRBV6-5	-	TRBJ1-1	CASSYSWTGGARAFF	TGTGCCAGCAGTTACTCCTGGACAGGGGGCGCTAGAGCTTTCTTT
TRBD2	TRBV9	few	TRBJ2-3	CASSVREGHTDTQYF	TGTGCCAGCAGCGTCCGGGAGGGCCATACAGATACGCAGTATTTT
TRBD2	TRBV7-3	few	TRBJ2-1	CASSGGLASDEQFF	TGTGCCAGCAGCGGCGGACTAGCGAGCGATGAGCAGTTCTTC
-	TRBV6-6	few	TRBJ2-3	CASSLGQARTDTQYF	TGTGCCAGCAGTTTAGGCCAGGCCCGCACAGATACGCAGTATTTT
-	TRBV3-1	few	TRBJ1-1	CASSPPSGVGTEAFF	TGTGCCAGCAGCCCCCCATCGGGGGTAGGCACTGAAGCTTTCTTT
-	TRBV2	-	TRBJ2-3	CASSGGEGDTQYF	TGTGCCAGCAGTGGGGGGGAAGGGGATACGCAGTATTTT
-	TRBV2	-	TRBJ2-5	CASISRSGSQYF	TGTGCCAGCATCAGTAGATCAGGGTCCCAGTACTTC